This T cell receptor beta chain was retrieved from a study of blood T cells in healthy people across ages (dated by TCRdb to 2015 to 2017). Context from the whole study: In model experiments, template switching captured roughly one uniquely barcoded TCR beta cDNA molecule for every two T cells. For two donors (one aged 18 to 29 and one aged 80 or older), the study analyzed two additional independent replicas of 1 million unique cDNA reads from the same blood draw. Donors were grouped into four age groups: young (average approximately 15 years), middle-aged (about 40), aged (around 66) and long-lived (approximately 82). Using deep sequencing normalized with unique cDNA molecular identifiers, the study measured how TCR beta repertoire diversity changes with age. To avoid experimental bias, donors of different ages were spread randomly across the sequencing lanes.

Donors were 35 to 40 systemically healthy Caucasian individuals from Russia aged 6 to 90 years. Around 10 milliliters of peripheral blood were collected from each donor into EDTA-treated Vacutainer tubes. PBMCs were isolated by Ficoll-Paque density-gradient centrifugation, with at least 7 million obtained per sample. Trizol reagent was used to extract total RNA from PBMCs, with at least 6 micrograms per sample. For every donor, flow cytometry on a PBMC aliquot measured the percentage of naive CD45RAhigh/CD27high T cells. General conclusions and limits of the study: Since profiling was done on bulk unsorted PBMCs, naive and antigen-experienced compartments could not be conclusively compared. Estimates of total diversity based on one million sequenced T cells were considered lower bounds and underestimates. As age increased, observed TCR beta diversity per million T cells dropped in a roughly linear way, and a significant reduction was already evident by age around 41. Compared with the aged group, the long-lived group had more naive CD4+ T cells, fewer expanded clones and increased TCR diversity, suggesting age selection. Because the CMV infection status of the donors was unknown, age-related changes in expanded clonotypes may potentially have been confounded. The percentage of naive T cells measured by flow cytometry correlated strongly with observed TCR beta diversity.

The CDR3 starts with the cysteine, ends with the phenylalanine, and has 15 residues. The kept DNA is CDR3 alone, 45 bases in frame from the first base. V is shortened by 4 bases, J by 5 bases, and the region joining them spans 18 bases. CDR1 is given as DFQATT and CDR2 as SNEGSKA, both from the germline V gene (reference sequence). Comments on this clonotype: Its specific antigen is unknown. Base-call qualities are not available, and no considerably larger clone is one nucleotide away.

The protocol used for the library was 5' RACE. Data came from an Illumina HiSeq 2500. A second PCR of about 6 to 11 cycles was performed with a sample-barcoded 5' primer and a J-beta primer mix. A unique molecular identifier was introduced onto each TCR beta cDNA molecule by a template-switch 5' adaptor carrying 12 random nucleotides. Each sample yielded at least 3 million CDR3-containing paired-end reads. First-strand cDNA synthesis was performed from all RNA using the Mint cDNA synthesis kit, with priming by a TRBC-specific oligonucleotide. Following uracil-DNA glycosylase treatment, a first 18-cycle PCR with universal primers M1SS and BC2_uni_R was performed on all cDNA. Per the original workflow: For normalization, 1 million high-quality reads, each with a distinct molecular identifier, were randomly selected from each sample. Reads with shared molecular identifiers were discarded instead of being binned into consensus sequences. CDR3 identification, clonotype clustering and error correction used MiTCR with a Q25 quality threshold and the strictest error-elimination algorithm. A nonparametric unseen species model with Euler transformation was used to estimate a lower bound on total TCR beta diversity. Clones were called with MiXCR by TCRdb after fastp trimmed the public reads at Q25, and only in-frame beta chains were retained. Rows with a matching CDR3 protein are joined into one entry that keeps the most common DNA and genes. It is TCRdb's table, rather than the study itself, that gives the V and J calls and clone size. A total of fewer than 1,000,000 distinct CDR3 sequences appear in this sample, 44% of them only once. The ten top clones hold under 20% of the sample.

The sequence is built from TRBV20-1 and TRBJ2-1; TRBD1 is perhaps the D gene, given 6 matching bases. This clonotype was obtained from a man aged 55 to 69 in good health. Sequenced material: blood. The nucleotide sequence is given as TGCAGTGCTACGAACCCGGGGCAGGGGAACAATGAGCAGTTCTTC. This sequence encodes CSATNPGQGNNEQFF.